These 2 T cell receptor beta chains originate from one sample sequenced in a study of T cells in Graves' hyperthyroidism and ophthalmopathy. RNA transcripts gave rise to amplified TCR beta CDR3 regions. First-round RT-PCR with HTBI primers amplified the TCR CDR3 region. TCRdb recomputed calls from the multiplex PCR reads with MiXCR, one row per CDR3 protein. The sample has nearly 600,000 distinct CDR3 sequences, around 14% seen once. Sequenced: blood. The receptors were gathered from a young woman with Graves' hyperthyroidism that later progressed to Graves' ophthalmopathy.

This clonotype was observed a handful of times. The chain couples TRBV6-2 or TRBV6-3 to TRBJ1-4, with D hard to call. The CDR3 sequence is 10 residues long. From germline, CDR1 is MNHEY and CDR2 SVGEGT. V was pared by 10 bases and J by 4 bases, with 4 bases between. CDR3 nucleotides: TGTGCCACCCTTAATGAAAAACTGTTTTTT. This translates into CATLNEKLFF.

This clonotype was detected many times. The chain is built from TRBV20-1 and TRBJ2-7; D is undetermined. Germline V gives CDR1 DFQATT, CDR2 SNEGSKA (reference sequence). V lost 6 bases and J 6 bases, leaving 12 bases between the germline ends. The CDR3 consists of 11 residues. The CDR3 protein is CSAALAIEQYF. The CDR3 DNA follows: TGCAGTGCCGCCCTCGCGATCGAGCAGTACTTC.